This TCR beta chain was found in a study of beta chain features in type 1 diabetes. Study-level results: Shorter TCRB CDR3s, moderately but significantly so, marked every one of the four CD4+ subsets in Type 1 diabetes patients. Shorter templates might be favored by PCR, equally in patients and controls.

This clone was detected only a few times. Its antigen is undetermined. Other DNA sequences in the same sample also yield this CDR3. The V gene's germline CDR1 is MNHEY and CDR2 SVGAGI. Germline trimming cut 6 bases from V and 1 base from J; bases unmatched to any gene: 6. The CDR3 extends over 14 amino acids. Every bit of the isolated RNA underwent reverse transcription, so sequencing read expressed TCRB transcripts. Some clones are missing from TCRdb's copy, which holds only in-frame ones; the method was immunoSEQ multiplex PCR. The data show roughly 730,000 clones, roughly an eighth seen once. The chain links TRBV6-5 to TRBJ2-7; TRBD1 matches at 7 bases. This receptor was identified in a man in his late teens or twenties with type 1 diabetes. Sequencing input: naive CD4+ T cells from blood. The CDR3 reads CASSLQGPSYEQYF. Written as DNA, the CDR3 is TGTGCCAGCAGCCTACAGGGGCCATCCTACGAGCAGTACTTC.